A single sample gave rise to the 14 T cell receptor beta chains below, sequenced in a study of blood T cell repertoires in COVID-19. Using immunoSEQ multiplex PCR, the repertoire was profiled, and TCRdb retains in-frame clones only, with some absent. The sample holds around 150,000 clones; about 87% are singletons and the top ten take approximately 4%. Sequenced sample: peripheral blood. These receptors came from a woman in her thirties or forties with acute or convalescent COVID-19.

V and J are TRBV10-1 and TRBJ2-1, with TRBD1 as a possible D gene (5 bases). CDR1 is WNHNN and CDR2 is SYGVQD in the germline V gene (reference sequence). Trimming pared 4 bases from V and 7 bases from J, leaving 8 bases between. CDR3 length equals 12 residues. The CDR3 loop is CASSGGRNEQFF. CDR3 nucleotides: TGCGCCAGCAGTGGGGGCCGAAATGAGCAGTTCTTC.

The J gene is TRBJ1-4, the V gene TRBV7-9; possibly TRBD1 for D (5 bases). V was cut by 5 bases and J by 3 bases, with 13 bases left in between. The CDR3 spans 15 residues. CDR1 and CDR2 from the germline V gene are SEHNR and FQNEAQ (reference sequence). The CDR3 DNA is TGTGCCAGCAGCGGGATAGGAGGGGCTAATGAAAAACTGTTTTTT. Residues: CASSGIGGANEKLFF.

The V and J genes are TRBV27 and TRBJ2-3; 8 bases are a match to TRBD2. There are 16 residues in the CDR3. The germline CDR1 and CDR2 sequences are MNHEY and SMNVEV (reference sequence). V was clipped by 6 bases and J by 0 bases; unmatched bases: 8. For the CDR3, the DNA is TGTGCCAGCAGGGTAGCGGGAATGGAGAGCACAGATACGCAGTATTTT. Protein product: CASRVAGMESTDTQYF.

The CDR3 DNA sequence: TGCGCCAGCAGCTACTCGGGGAGCCTTGGGGCTTTCTTT. Translating it yields CASSYSGSLGAFF. The chain carries TRBV4-1 and TRBJ1-1, with D hard to call. Per germline, CDR1 MGHRA and CDR2 YSYEKL. The CDR3 loop spans 13 amino acids. V was pared by 5 bases and J by 11 bases, with 18 bases between.

This rearrangement joins TRBV5-6 to TRBJ2-7, with 7 bases matching TRBD1. V was clipped by 4 bases and J by 0 bases; unmatched bases: 4. Germline-derived CDR1 and CDR2 are SGHDT and YYEEEE. There are 14 residues in the CDR3. The CDR3 DNA follows: TGTGCCAGCAGCCTCGGACAGGCCTCCTACGAGCAGTACTTC. Encoded protein: CASSLGQASYEQYF.

The J gene is TRBJ1-1, the V gene TRBV5-6, with a possible D match to TRBD1 (6 bases). Trimming left V 4 bases short and J 8 bases short, with 21 bases between. The CDR3 has 15 residues. Germline CDR1 and CDR2: SGHDT and YYEEEE. The CDR3 bases are TGTGCCAGCAGCCGTAGCGGGACATCTTACCCCGAAGCTTTCTTT. Translation gives CASSRSGTSYPEAFF.

CDR3 sequence reads: CASSSTGPQHF. CDR3 nucleotides: TGTGCCAGCAGCTCGACAGGGCCCCAGCATTTT. This chain links TRBV12-3 or TRBV12-4 with TRBJ1-5, with D tentatively TRBD1 (6 bases). V was cut by 6 bases and J by 9 bases, with 9 bases left in between. This CDR3 spans 11 amino acids.

This clone has just a few counts. This chain connects TRBV18 to TRBJ1-4; D possibly corresponds to TRBD1 (6 bases). V gave up 0 bases and J gave up 8 bases, with 13 bases separating them. The CDR3 has 15 amino acids. CDR1 KGHSH and CDR2 LQKENI come from the germline V gene. The CDR3 nucleotides are TGTGCCAGCTCACCACCGGAGACAGGAGGAGAAAAACTGTTTTTT. Its translation is CASSPPETGGEKLFF. Drawing the rest from reference TRBV18 and TRBJ1-4, the complete variable domain is NAGVMQNPRHLVRRRGQEARLRCSPMKGHSHVYWYRQLPEEGLKFMVYLQKENIIDESGMPKERFSAEFPKEGPSILRIQQVVRGDSAAYFCASSPPETGGEKLFFGSGTQLSVL.

J is TRBJ1-1 and V is TRBV25-1, with TRBD1 matching 7 bases. V gave up 2 bases and J gave up 1 base; unmatched junction bases: 4. The CDR3 loop spans 15 amino acids. Germline CDR1 MGHDK, CDR2 SYGVNS. In DNA, the CDR3 is TGTGCCAGCAGTGAACCGAGACAGGGGAACACTGAAGCTTTCTTT. Translated, it gives CASSEPRQGNTEAFF.

The chain recombines TRBV5-1 with TRBJ1-2, with D perhaps matching TRBD1 (6 bases). The ends were cut back, 2 bases at V and 2 bases at J, with 13 bases in the middle. In germline, CDR1 is SGHRS, CDR2 YFSETQ. This CDR3 spans 15 amino acids. CDR3 amino acids: CASSFDGRGNYGYTF. Here the CDR3 DNA reads TGCGCCAGCAGCTTCGACGGAAGGGGGAACTATGGCTACACCTTC.

The rearrangement uses TRBV24-1 and TRBJ2-1; D may be TRBD2 (6 bases). Trimming cost V 3 bases and J 0 bases, with 8 bases left between them. This CDR3 region has 15 residues. Germline V gene data show CDR1 as KGHDR and CDR2 as SFDVKD. CDR3 sequence reads: CATSDAGLSYNEQFF. CDR3 in DNA: TGTGCCACCAGTGATGCGGGGCTCTCCTACAATGAGCAGTTCTTC.

The chain recombines TRBV5-6 with TRBJ2-3; weak D call: TRBD1 (8 bases). The CDR3 loop spans 13 amino acids. Between the trimmed V and J ends, which lost 10 bases and 6 bases, there was a span of 18 bases. Germline lookup yields CDR1 SGHDT and CDR2 YYEEEE. The CDR3 DNA sequence: TGTGCCGGACAGGGCGGGGGCGTGGATACGCAGTATTTT. It codes for CAGQGGGVDTQYF.

V gene TRBV7-2 combines with J gene TRBJ1-1, with 7 bases that match TRBD1. Germline V lookup: CDR1 SGHTA, CDR2 FQGNSA. With V trimmed by 6 bases and J by 4 bases, 8 bases remained unmatched. The CDR3 consists of 14 residues. The CDR3 reads CASSGTVAGTEAFF. CDR3 DNA: TGTGCCAGCAGTGGGACAGTGGCGGGCACTGAAGCTTTCTTT.

This clone was counted once. This sequence joins TRBV9 and TRBJ2-7; 9 bases agree with TRBD2. Per the germline V gene, CDR1 is SGDLS and CDR2 is YYNGEE. The CDR3 has 15 residues. J was trimmed by 3 bases and V by 0 bases; bases with no gene match: 4. The CDR3 is CASSVAASGIYEQYF. The CDR3 DNA sequence: TGTGCCAGCAGCGTAGCGGCTAGCGGGATCTACGAGCAGTACTTC. Complete variable domain (other parts from reference TRBV9 and TRBJ2-7): DSGVTQTPKHLITATGQRVTLRCSPRSGDLSVYWYQQSLDQGLQFLIQYYNGEERAKGNILERFSAQQFPDLHSELNLSSLELGDSALYFCASSVAASGIYEQYFGPGTRLTVT.